This TCR beta chain was sequenced for a study of beta chain features in type 1 diabetes. Study-wide results and limits: In every one of the four CD4+ subsets, TCRB CDR3s were moderately but significantly shorter in Type 1 diabetes patients.

In regard to this clone: The antigen remains unidentified.

cDNA synthesis used the whole RNA isolate, giving expressed TCRB sequences. Some clones are missing from TCRdb's copy, which holds only in-frame ones; the method was immunoSEQ multiplex PCR. This table holds about 140,000 clones, about 10% found once. A single heparinised draw of around 110 mL on average was taken per donor. A sort by CD45RO/CCR7/CD25/CD127/CD95/CD27 yielded CD4+ naive, central memory, regulatory and stem cell-like memory cells. Sorted populations were all over 98% pure. The V and J ends lost 0 bases and 6 bases, in that order; junction bases with no gene match: 7. This CDR3 has 15 amino acids. Per the germline V gene, CDR1 is SGHRS and CDR2 is YFSETQ.

The receptor's source is a young man in good health. The sequenced sample was naive CD4+ T cells from blood. V is TRBV5-1 and J is TRBJ1-2; 8 bases are a match to TRBD1. The CDR3 nucleotides read TGCGCCAGCAGCTTGGGGACGACAGGGGATAATGGCTACACCTTC. Encoded protein: CASSLGTTGDNGYTF. The full variable domain, in which reference TRBV5-1 and TRBJ1-2 provide the parts outside the CDR3, is KAGVTQTPRYLIKTRGQQVTLSCSPISGHRSVSWYQQTPGQGLQFLFEYFSETQRNKGNFPGRFSGRQFSNSRSEMNVSTLELGDSALYLCASSLGTTGDNGYTFGSGTRLTVV.